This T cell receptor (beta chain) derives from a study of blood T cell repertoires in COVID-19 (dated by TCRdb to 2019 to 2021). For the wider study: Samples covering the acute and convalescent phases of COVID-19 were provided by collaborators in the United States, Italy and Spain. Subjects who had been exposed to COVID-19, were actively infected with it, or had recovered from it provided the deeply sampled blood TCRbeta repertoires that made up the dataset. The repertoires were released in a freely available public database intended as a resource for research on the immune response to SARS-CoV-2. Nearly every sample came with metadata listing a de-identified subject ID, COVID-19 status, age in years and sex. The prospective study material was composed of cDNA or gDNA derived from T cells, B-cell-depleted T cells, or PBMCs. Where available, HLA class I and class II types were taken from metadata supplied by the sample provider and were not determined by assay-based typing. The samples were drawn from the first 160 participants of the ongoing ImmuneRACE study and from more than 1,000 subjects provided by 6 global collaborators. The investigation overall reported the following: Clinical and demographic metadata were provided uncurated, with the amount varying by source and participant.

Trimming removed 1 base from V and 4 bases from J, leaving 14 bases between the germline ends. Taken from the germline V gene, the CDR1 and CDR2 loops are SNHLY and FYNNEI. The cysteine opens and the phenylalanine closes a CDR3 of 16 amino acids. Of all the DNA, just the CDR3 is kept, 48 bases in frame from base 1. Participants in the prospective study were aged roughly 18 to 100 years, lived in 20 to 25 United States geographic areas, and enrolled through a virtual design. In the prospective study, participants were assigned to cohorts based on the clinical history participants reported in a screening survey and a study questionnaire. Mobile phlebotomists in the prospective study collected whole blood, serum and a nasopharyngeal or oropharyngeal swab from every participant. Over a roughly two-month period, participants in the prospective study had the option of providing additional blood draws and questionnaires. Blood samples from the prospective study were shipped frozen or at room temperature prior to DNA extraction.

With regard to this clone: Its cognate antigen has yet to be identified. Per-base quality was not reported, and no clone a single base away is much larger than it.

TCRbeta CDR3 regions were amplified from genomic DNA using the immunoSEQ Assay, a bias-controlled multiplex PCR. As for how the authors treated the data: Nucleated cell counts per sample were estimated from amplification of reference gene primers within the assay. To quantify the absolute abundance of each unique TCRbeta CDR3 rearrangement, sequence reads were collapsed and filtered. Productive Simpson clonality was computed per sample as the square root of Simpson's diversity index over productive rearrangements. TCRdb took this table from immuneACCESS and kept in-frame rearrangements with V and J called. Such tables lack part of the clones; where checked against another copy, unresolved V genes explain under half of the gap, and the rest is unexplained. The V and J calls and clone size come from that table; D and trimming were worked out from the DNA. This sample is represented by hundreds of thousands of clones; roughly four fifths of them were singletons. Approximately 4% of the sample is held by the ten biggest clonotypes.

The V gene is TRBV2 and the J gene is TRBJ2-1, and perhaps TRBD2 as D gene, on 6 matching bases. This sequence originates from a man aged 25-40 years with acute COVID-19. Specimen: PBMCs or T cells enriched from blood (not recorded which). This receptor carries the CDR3 CASSEDGGSDYNEQFF. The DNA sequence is TGTGCCAGCAGTGAAGATGGGGGGTCGGATTACAATGAGCAGTTCTTC.